The 27 T cell receptor beta chains reported below all come from one sample, sequenced in a study of T cells after yellow fever vaccination. TCRdb passed the 5' RACE reads through MiXCR, listing each CDR3 protein once. The data hold around 63,000 distinct CDR3 sequences, with 6% to 7.5% observed a single time. This material consisted of CD8+ T cells sorted from PBMCs, taken 15 days after the yellow fever booster vaccination. The receptors here all came from a man between 25 and 39 years old who received the YFV17D yellow fever vaccine.

In its sample, this clonotype was seen many times. V usage is TRBV6-5 and J usage is TRBJ2-7; no definite D call. The germline V gene encodes CDR1 MNHEY and CDR2 SVGAGI. The CDR3 contains 16 residues. With 0 bases removed from V and 0 bases from J, the gap between germline ends came to 12 bases. The CDR3 coding sequence is TGTGCCAGCAGTTACTCGAAACGGCCGAGCTCCTACGAGCAGTACTTC. Its translation is CASSYSKRPSSYEQYF.

This clonotype was observed many times. CDR3 coding DNA: TGTGCCAGCAGTCAGGGGGCGCGTTACGAGCAGTACTTC. Its translation is CASSQGARYEQYF. The chain links TRBV21-1 to TRBJ2-7; the D segment call TRBD1 is taken from the table without a DNA check. TRBV21-1 is termed a pseudogene. The CDR3 totals 13 residues.

This clonotype was seen many times. The chain employs TRBV11-2 and TRBJ2-1, with D maybe TRBD1 (5 bases). Trimming removed 1 base at V and 0 bases at J, with 10 bases between. Germline V CDR1 and CDR2: SGHAT, FQNNGV. The CDR3 runs 16 residues. This CDR3 is CASSLGTDSSYNEQFF. CDR3 sequence (DNA): TGTGCCAGCAGCTTAGGTACAGACAGCTCCTACAATGAGCAGTTCTTC. The variable domain in full, completed from reference TRBV11-2 and TRBJ2-1, reads EAGVAQSPRYKIIEKRQSVAFWCNPISGHATLYWYQQILGQGPKLLIQFQNNGVVDDSQLPKDRFSAERLKGVDSTLKIQPAKLEDSAVYLCASSLGTDSSYNEQFFGPGTRLTVL.

This clonotype has at least ten counts. The chain is built from TRBV19 and TRBJ2-7; D uncertain. The germline CDR1 and CDR2 sequences are LNHDA and SQIVND (reference sequence). The CDR3 spans 14 residues. The V gene lost 1 base and the J gene lost 1 base, with 8 bases spanning the gap. CDR3 in amino acids: CASSIGHLSYEQYF. CDR3 bases: TGTGCCAGTAGTATAGGACATCTTTCCTACGAGCAGTACTTC. The variable domain in full, completed from reference TRBV19 and TRBJ2-7, reads DGGITQSPKYLFRKEGQNVTLSCEQNLNHDAMYWYRQDPGQGLRLIYYSQIVNDFQKGDIAEGYSVSREKKESFPLTVTSAQKNPTAFYLCASSIGHLSYEQYFGPGTRLTVT.

This clonotype occurred many times. The chain is built from TRBV20-1 and TRBJ2-2; D perhaps matches TRBD2 (5 bases). There are 13 residues in the CDR3. In germline, CDR1 is DFQATT, CDR2 SNEGSKA (reference sequence). Trimming stripped 0 bases from V and 8 bases from J, with 10 bases between. The CDR3 sequence: CSARDLRGGELFF. Written as DNA, the CDR3 is TGCAGTGCTAGAGATCTTAGAGGGGGGGAGCTGTTTTTT.

This clonotype was detected many times. The chain uses TRBV15 and TRBJ2-5; D perhaps matches TRBD1 (7 bases). The CDR3 is 15 amino acids. From germline, CDR1 is LNHNV and CDR2 YYDKDF (reference sequence). V was cut by 1 base and J by 1 base, with 10 bases left in between. This chain's CDR3 is CATSRVRGVQETQYF. In nucleotides, the CDR3 is TGTGCCACCAGCAGAGTCAGGGGGGTCCAAGAGACCCAGTACTTC.

The rearrangement joins TRBV7-3 to TRBJ2-1; no clear D gene. The germline V and J ends were trimmed by 4 bases and 9 bases, with 13 bases remaining between them. This CDR3 region has 13 residues. Looked up from germline, CDR1 is SGHTA and CDR2 is FQGTGA. The CDR3 loop reads CASSSPSSGEQFF. The CDR3 nucleotides read TGTGCCAGCAGCTCCCCCTCTTCGGGTGAGCAGTTCTTC.

This clonotype was recorded a few times. The chain joins TRBV11-2 to TRBJ2-7, with D maybe TRBD2 (7 bases). Between the trimmed V and J ends, which lost 7 bases and 4 bases, there was a span of 17 bases. CDR3 length equals 14 residues. CDR1 and CDR2 (germline): SGHAT, FQNNGV. CDR3 DNA sequence: TGTGCCAGCACAGGGGCTAGCGGACAATACGAGCAGTACTTC. Residues: CASTGASGQYEQYF.

There are many counts of this clonotype. The chain links TRBV10-3 to TRBJ2-5, with 8 bases lining up with TRBD1. Germline loops: CDR1 ENHRY, CDR2 SYGVKD. The CDR3 loop spans 15 amino acids. V was clipped by 4 bases and J by 2 bases; unmatched bases: 6. CDR3 region: CAISATGEVQETQYF. Here the CDR3 DNA reads TGTGCCATCAGTGCGACAGGGGAGGTGCAAGAGACCCAGTACTTC.

This clonotype was seen more than once but under ten times. The rearrangement uses TRBV5-4 and TRBJ2-1; D is uncertain. The CDR3 is 14 amino acids. Germline CDR1 and CDR2: SGHNT and YYREEE (reference sequence). Deletions cut 0 bases from V and 10 bases from J, with 14 bases between. The CDR3: CASSLAGSLREQFF. CDR3 DNA sequence: TGTGCCAGCAGCTTGGCCGGTTCGCTGAGGGAGCAGTTCTTC.

This clonotype has at least ten counts. This chain joins TRBV24-1 and TRBJ2-1; possibly TRBD1 or TRBD2 for D (5 bases each). The germline CDR1 and CDR2 sequences are KGHDR and SFDVKD. CDR3 length: 16 amino acids. Trimming took 7 bases from V and 2 from J, leaving 17 bases between them. The CDR3 spells CATSGTPESPYNEQFF. For the CDR3, the DNA is TGTGCCACCAGCGGGACGCCAGAATCCCCCTACAATGAGCAGTTCTTC.

In its sample, this clonotype was seen a few times. The rearrangement joins TRBV7-9 to TRBJ1-5, with D maybe TRBD1 (5 bases). The germline V and J ends were trimmed by 1 base and 0 bases, with 16 bases remaining between them. CDR1 SEHNR and CDR2 FQNEAQ come from the germline V gene (reference sequence). The CDR3 runs to 18 residues. The CDR3 DNA is TGTGCCAGCAGCTTAGACGGCTCAGGGTTGGATAGCAATCAGCCCCAGCATTTT. It codes for CASSLDGSGLDSNQPQHF. Together with reference TRBV7-9 and TRBJ1-5, the CDR3 gives the full variable domain: DTGVSQNPRHKITKRGQNVTFRCDPISEHNRLYWYRQTLGQGPEFLTYFQNEAQLEKSRLLSDRFSAERPKGSFSTLEIQRTEQGDSAMYLCASSLDGSGLDSNQPQHFGDGTRLSIL.

As concerns this clonotype: A much larger clonotype is one base distant, so this may be a read error. V and J are TRBV28 and TRBJ2-3; unclear D gene. V lost 4 bases, J lost 4 bases, and 9 bases lay in between. Germline V CDR1 and CDR2: MDHEN, SYDVKM. CDR3 length equals 13 residues. The CDR3 nucleotides read TGTGCCAGCAGTTCGCTAGGAGCAGATACGCAGTATTTT. It codes for CASSSLGADTQYF.

The chain combines TRBV6-2 or TRBV6-3 with TRBJ2-2; the D is unclear. Germline values: CDR1 MNHEY, CDR2 SVGEGT. Trimming removed 0 bases at V and 5 bases at J, with 13 bases between. This CDR3 contains 16 residues. CDR3 DNA sequence: TGTGCCAGCAGTTACTCCAACGAAGTAGGGACCGGGGAGCTGTTTTTT. Translated: CASSYSNEVGTGELFF.

This clonotype was seen many times. The J gene is TRBJ2-2, the V gene TRBV29-1; 12 nucleotides align to TRBD2. In germline, CDR1 is SQVTM, CDR2 ANQGSEA. Trimming removed 1 base from V and 4 bases from J; junction bases left unmatched: 4. This CDR3 is built from 16 residues. CDR3 sequence reads: CSVEGLAGVGTGELFF. CDR3 coding DNA: TGCAGCGTTGAAGGACTAGCGGGAGTGGGCACCGGGGAGCTGTTTTTT.

The chain uses TRBV12-3 or TRBV12-4 and TRBJ1-1; perhaps TRBD1 as D (5 bases). Trimming took 2 bases from V and 0 from J, leaving 13 bases between them. The CDR3 extends over 16 amino acids. CDR3 bases: TGTGCCAGCAGTTTACCGGACAAGCCCATGAACACTGAAGCTTTCTTT. Its protein is CASSLPDKPMNTEAFF.

This clonotype was detected many times. The gene calls are TRBV29-1 and TRBJ1-2; D remains unclear. Trimming shortened V by 2 bases and J by 4 bases, and 14 bases separated the two germline ends. Per germline, CDR1 SQVTM and CDR2 ANQGSEA. This CDR3 has 14 amino acids. The CDR3 reads CSVEYTGVGYGYTF. DNA of the CDR3: TGCAGCGTTGAATATACCGGGGTCGGCTATGGCTACACCTTC. Filled out from reference TRBV29-1 and TRBJ1-2, the complete variable domain reads SAVISQKPSRDICQRGTSLTIQCQVDSQVTMMFWYRQQPGQSLTLIATANQGSEATYESGFVIDKFPISRPNLTFSTLTVSNMSPEDSSIYLCSVEYTGVGYGYTFGSGTRLTVV.

This clonotype has at least ten counts. The rearrangement uses TRBV7-3 and TRBJ1-1; 7 bases match TRBD1. The CDR3 is 14 residues long. Germline trimming cut 0 bases from V and 6 bases from J; bases unmatched to any gene: 4. Germline CDR1 reads SGHTA; CDR2 reads FQGTGA. CDR3 in DNA: TGTGCCAGCAGCTTAACGTCTGGGACAGCTGAAGCTTTCTTT. This codes for CASSLTSGTAEAFF.

In its sample, this clonotype was seen many times. The chain has TRBV3-1 and TRBJ2-1, with 8 positions matching TRBD2. CDR1 is LGHDT, CDR2 YNNKEL, per germline (reference sequence). J gave up 4 bases and V 1 base, and 6 bases lay outside the gene matches. The CDR3 sequence is 16 residues long. DNA for the CDR3: TGTGCCAGCAGCCAAGCCTCTAGCGGGCTTTACAATGAGCAGTTCTTC. Protein product: CASSQASSGLYNEQFF.

This clonotype has just a few counts. The CDR3: CASSLLGSGGETQYF. Here the CDR3 DNA reads TGCGCCAGCAGCTTGCTCGGGAGTGGGGGAGAGACCCAGTACTTC. The chain couples TRBV5-1 to TRBJ2-5; D may be TRBD2 (6 bases). Trimming left V 1 base short and J 4 bases short, with 14 bases between. The CDR3 is 15 residues long. Germline values: CDR1 SGHRS, CDR2 YFSETQ.

This clonotype was recorded many times. The chain recombines TRBV5-6 with TRBJ1-1, with D tentatively TRBD1 (6 bases). Germline CDR1 is SGHDT and CDR2 is YYEEEE. There are 14 residues in the CDR3. V was clipped by 0 bases and J by 1 base, with 7 bases between them. The CDR3 nucleotides are TGTGCCAGCAGCTTGGCGGGACAGAACACTGAAGCTTTCTTT. Protein sequence: CASSLAGQNTEAFF.

At least ten counts were recorded for this clonotype. The V gene is TRBV12-3 or TRBV12-4, the J gene TRBJ2-3; D is possibly TRBD1 (7 bases). V was trimmed by 3 bases and J by 4 bases, leaving 11 bases between them. This CDR3 spans 14 amino acids. The CDR3 DNA reads as TGTGCCAGCAGTTTGATCAGGGGGGCAGATACGCAGTATTTT. The encoded protein is CASSLIRGADTQYF.

The CDR3 loop is CASTLIVSGRAYNEQFF. CDR3 in DNA: TGTGCCAGCACCCTTATTGTCAGCGGGAGGGCCTACAATGAGCAGTTCTTC. The chain links TRBV6-1 to TRBJ2-1; 10 bases agree with TRBD2. V lost 7 bases to trimming and J lost 2 bases; unmatched junction nucleotides: 11. The CDR3 is made up of 17 amino acids. Germline CDR1 reads MNHNS; CDR2 reads SASEGT.

This clonotype appeared many times. The J gene is TRBJ2-5, the V gene TRBV4-3, with D perhaps given as TRBD1 or TRBD2 (5 bases each). The CDR3 is 17 amino acids. CDR1 is LGHNA and CDR2 is YSLEER in the germline V gene. The V end lost 0 bases, the J end lost 4 bases, and 18 bases lay between the germline ends. CDR3 in amino acids: CASSQDPPPMGVETQYF. CDR3 nucleotides: TGCGCCAGCAGCCAAGATCCCCCACCCATGGGGGTAGAGACCCAGTACTTC.

This clonotype was found many times. This chain links TRBV12-3 or TRBV12-4 with TRBJ2-2; a weak D match, TRBD2 (6 bases). V lost 4 bases to trimming and J lost 6 bases, with 24 bases between them. The CDR3 loop spans 18 amino acids. The CDR3 coding sequence is TGTGCCAGCAGTTCCAACGCCTGGCGGGGCGCTGCTTCCGGGGAGCTGTTTTTT. Translating it yields CASSSNAWRGAASGELFF.

V usage is TRBV7-8 and J usage is TRBJ2-5; TRBD2 matches at 9 bases. The J call could be wrong; TRBJ2-1 is a better fit for the DNA end. Germline-derived CDR1 and CDR2 are SGHVS and FQNEAQ. This CDR3 contains 15 residues. CDR3 DNA: TGTGCCAGCAGCTTAGCGGCGCGGGAGGGGGAGACCCAGTTCTTC. Amino acids: CASSLAAREGETQFF.

This clonotype was seen ten or more times. Written as DNA, the CDR3 is TGTGCCAGCAGCTTTCTAGCGACTAGCTCCTACGAGCAGTACTTC. It translates to CASSFLATSSYEQYF. V and J are TRBV7-2 and TRBJ2-7; possible D gene TRBD2, 6 bases. Germline V lookup: CDR1 SGHTA, CDR2 FQGNSA. Trimming pared 3 bases from V and 0 bases from J, leaving 12 bases between. CDR3 length: 15 amino acids.